These 4 T cell receptor beta chains originate from one sample sequenced in a study of blood T cell repertoires in COVID-19. Profiling relied on immunoSEQ multiplex PCR, and the TCRdb table lists in-frame clones only, not all of them. The sample holds 60,000 or so clones, roughly 74% seen once. Sequenced material: peripheral blood. Every receptor here comes from a human donor in a cohort sampled during active COVID-19.

The chain couples TRBV27 to TRBJ1-5, with D maybe TRBD1 (6 bases). CDR1 is MNHEY, CDR2 SMNVEV, per germline (reference sequence). Between the trimmed V and J ends, which lost 5 bases and 0 bases, there was a span of 11 bases. CDR3 length: 15 amino acids. The CDR3 DNA reads TGTGCCAGCAGTGCCTTCAGGGGTAGCAATCAGCCCCAGCATTTT. This encodes CASSAFRGSNQPQHF.

In this sample, this clone turned up a few times. This chain uses TRBV15 with TRBJ2-5; perhaps TRBD2 as D (6 bases). V was pared by 1 base and J by 3 bases, with 6 bases between. The CDR3 loop spans 13 amino acids. Looked up from germline, CDR1 is LNHNV and CDR2 is YYDKDF (reference sequence). CDR3: CATSRGGEETQYF. DNA for the CDR3: TGTGCCACCAGCAGAGGCGGGGAAGAGACCCAGTACTTC.

The rearrangement uses TRBV9 and TRBJ2-1, with 9 nucleotides matching TRBD1. The CDR3 consists of 15 residues. V lost 7 bases to trimming and J lost 4 bases; unmatched junction nucleotides: 9. Germline values: CDR1 SGDLS, CDR2 YYNGEE. DNA for the CDR3: TGTGCCAGCTCGTCCGGGACAGGGACTTACAATGAGCAGTTCTTC. It translates to CASSSGTGTYNEQFF.

The chain is built from TRBV27 and TRBJ1-2, with 8 positions matching TRBD1. The CDR3 covers 13 residues. The germline CDR1 and CDR2 sequences are MNHEY and SMNVEV (reference sequence). After removal of 5 bases from V and 6 bases from J, the junction contained 5 bases not matched to a gene. CDR3 bases: TGTGCCAGCAGTCGCGGACAGGGCCATGGCTACACCTTC. Translated, it gives CASSRGQGHGYTF.